This T cell receptor beta chain was recovered during a study of graft-versus-host responses after intestinal transplantation. Study at large: Each recipient received a multivisceral, liver-intestinal, or isolated intestinal graft. Anti-thymocyte globulin induction preceded about three years of tacrolimus and steroid maintenance in all recipients.

Study-wide results and caveats: Patients with graft-donor T cell macrochimerism had high graft-versus-host to host-versus-graft clonal ratios in allografts. Early declines in HvG clones that occurred post-transplant were associated with peak circulating GvH clone levels.

In the case of this clone: Its antigen is not identified. Germline and junction disagree at one end, which may indicate a read error.

The germline CDR1 and CDR2 sequences are DFQATT and SNEGSKA (reference sequence). This CDR3 has 11 amino acids. Generated by immunoSEQ multiplex PCR, the TCRdb table keeps only in-frame clones and is missing some. The repertoire holds approximately 86,000 clones, with 80% to 95% as singletons. The V gene is TRBV20-1, the J gene TRBJ2-5; D might be TRBD2 (6 bases). Sequenced material: unstimulated CD8+ T cells sorted from spleen or lymph node cells, taken before transplant. This clonotype was obtained from a human donor who was the organ donor for an intestinal transplant. The CDR3 loop is CSARGGTVEDF. The CDR3 bases are TGCAGTGCTAGAGGTGGGACTGTAGAGGACTTC.